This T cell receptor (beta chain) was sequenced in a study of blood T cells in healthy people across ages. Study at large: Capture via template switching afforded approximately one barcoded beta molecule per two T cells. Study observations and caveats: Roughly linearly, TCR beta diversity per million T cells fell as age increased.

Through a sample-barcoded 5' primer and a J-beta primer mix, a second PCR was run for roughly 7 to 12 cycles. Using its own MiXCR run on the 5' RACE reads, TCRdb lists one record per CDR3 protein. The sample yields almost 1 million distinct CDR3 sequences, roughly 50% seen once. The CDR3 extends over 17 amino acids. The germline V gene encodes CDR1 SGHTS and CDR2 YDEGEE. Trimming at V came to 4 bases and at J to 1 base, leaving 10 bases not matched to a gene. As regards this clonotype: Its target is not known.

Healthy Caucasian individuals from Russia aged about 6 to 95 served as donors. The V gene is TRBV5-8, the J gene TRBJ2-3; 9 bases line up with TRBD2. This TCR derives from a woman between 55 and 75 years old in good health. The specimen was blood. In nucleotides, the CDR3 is TGTGCCAGCAGCCAACAAAGACTAGCGGAACGCACAGATACGCAGTATTTT. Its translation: CASSQQRLAERTDTQYF. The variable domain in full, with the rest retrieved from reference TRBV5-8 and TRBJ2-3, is EAGVTQSPTHLIKTRGQQATLRCSPISGHTSVYWYQQALGLGLQFLLWYDEGEERNRGNFPPRFSGRQFPNYSSELNVNALELEDSALYLCASSQQRLAERTDTQYFGPGTRLTVL.